Listed below are T cell receptor beta chains from one sample, sequenced in a study of blood T cell repertoires in COVID-19. Generated by immunoSEQ multiplex PCR, the TCRdb table keeps only in-frame clones and is missing some. Of over 450,000 clones in the sample, nearly 90% were seen once. Sequencing input: peripheral blood. All receptors derive from a man aged 18 to 30 with COVID-19, enrolled during active disease. The CDR3 runs from the conserved cysteine through the conserved F or W. Fields, in order: clone size, J gene, D gene, V gene, CDR3 protein, CDR3 DNA. The D gene is left open where the match is weak. Not all rows give a size; the values are once, few, many and, for expanded clones, a class.

-,TRBJ1-1,TRBD1,TRBV19,CASIDMGDRWYTEAFF,TGTGCCAGTATCGATATGGGGGACAGGTGGTACACTGAAGCTTTCTTT
-,TRBJ2-4,TRBD2,TRBV15,CATSRELAGAKNIQYF,TGTGCCACCAGCAGAGAACTAGCGGGGGCCAAAAACATTCAGTACTTC
-,TRBJ2-3,TRBD2,TRBV5-4,CASSLGGTNTDTQYF,TGTGCCAGCAGCTTGGGAGGGACTAACACAGATACGCAGTATTTT
few,TRBJ1-6,-,TRBV27,CASSRGTDYYNSPLHF,TGTGCCAGCAGTCGCGGGACGGATTATTATAATTCACCCCTCCACTTT
-,TRBJ2-3,-,TRBV5-1,CASSLAGGPGADTQYF,TGCGCCAGCAGCTTGGCCGGCGGGCCTGGTGCAGATACGCAGTATTTT
-,TRBJ2-6,TRBD1,TRBV5-4,CASSGTGTGTSGANVLTF,TGTGCCAGCAGCGGAACCGGGACAGGCACCTCTGGGGCCAACGTCCTGACTTTC
-,TRBJ1-6,-,TRBV6-1,CASSEAGPYNSPLHF,TGTGCCAGCAGTGAAGCGGGCCCCTATAATTCACCCCTCCACTTT
-,TRBJ2-2,-,TRBV3-1/TRBV3-2,CASSQARRVVGELFF,TGTGCCAGCAGCCAAGCTCGCAGGGTTGTCGGGGAGCTGTTTTTT
-,TRBJ2-1,-,TRBV3-1/TRBV3-2,CASSHRGGSSYNEQFF,TGTGCCAGCAGCCATAGAGGGGGTTCTTCCTACAATGAGCAGTTCTTC
once,TRBJ1-4,-,TRBV4-2,CASRGGRDEKLFF,TGTGCCAGCAGAGGTGGCAGGGATGAAAAACTGTTTTTT